The T cell receptor (beta chain) under discussion was sequenced for a study of blood T cell repertoires in COVID-19. Looked up from germline, CDR1 is SGDLS and CDR2 is YYNGEE. This CDR3 comprises 13 residues. V was clipped by 3 bases and J by 3 bases, with 9 bases between them. Original data processing: By means of reference gene primer amplification, nucleated cell counts were estimated. Sequencing used immunoSEQ multiplex PCR; TCRdb keeps in-frame clones, though not all of them. The V and J calls and clone size were taken over from that table, and D and trimming were inferred from the DNA. The data show about 62,000 clones, with about 86% seen just once and roughly 6.3% held by the top ten.

The sequenced sample consisted of peripheral blood. The source is a human donor in a cohort sampled during active COVID-19. V usage is TRBV9 and J usage is TRBJ1-1; D gene ambiguous. The CDR3 here is CASSGPGYTEAFF. CDR3 DNA sequence: TGTGCCAGCAGCGGGCCTGGCTACACTGAAGCTTTCTTT.